These 16 T cell receptor beta chains were sequenced from one sample in a study of T cells in Graves' hyperthyroidism and ophthalmopathy. Authors of the study amplified TCR beta CDR3 regions from RNA transcripts. The study used the HTBI primer set for a first-round RT-PCR of the TCR CDR3. TCRdb itself ran the multiplex PCR reads through MiXCR, one entry per CDR3 protein. The table shows approximately 690,000 distinct CDR3 sequences, with roughly 15% occurring only once. What was sequenced was blood. These receptor sequences come from a woman aged 45-65 years with Graves' ophthalmopathy.

This clonotype turned up a few times. The chain joins TRBV27 to TRBJ2-3; the match to TRBD2 covers 7 bases. The J segment lost 5 bases and the V segment lost 6 bases, leaving 5 bases of the junction unmatched. The CDR3 is 13 residues long. CDR1 is MNHEY, CDR2 SMNVEV, per germline (reference sequence). For the CDR3, the DNA is TGTGCCAGCAGACTCTCGGGAGGAGATACGCAGTATTTT. Residues: CASRLSGGDTQYF.

The chain couples TRBV24-1 to TRBJ1-1, with 7 bases matching TRBD1. V shed 8 bases, J shed 0 bases, and the junction held 8 bases outside the gene matches. The CDR3 runs to 15 residues. The germline CDR1 and CDR2 sequences are KGHDR and SFDVKD. This CDR3 reads CATKATGTMNTEAFF. The CDR3 region has the DNA TGTGCCACCAAAGCGACAGGGACTATGAACACTGAAGCTTTCTTT.

This clonotype has at least ten counts. The chain has TRBV5-1 and TRBJ2-3; D ambiguous. V lost 3 bases, J lost 4 bases, and 12 bases lay in between. Germline CDR1 and CDR2: SGHRS and YFSETQ. This CDR3 is built from 14 residues. The CDR3 region has the DNA TGCGCCAGCAGCTCGCAATACTTAGCAGATACGCAGTATTTT. Protein: CASSSQYLADTQYF.

This clonotype was recorded many times. The gene calls are TRBV7-9 and TRBJ1-4; 7 bases match TRBD1. With 7 bases clipped from V and 7 bases from J, the junction kept 6 bases outside the gene matches. This CDR3 has 13 residues. Germline V gives CDR1 SEHNR, CDR2 FQNEAQ (reference sequence). The CDR3 DNA is TGTGCCAGCAAAAGGCAGGGGGGTGAAAAACTGTTTTTT. Residues: CASKRQGGEKLFF.

This clonotype was seen at least ten times. The chain couples TRBV30 to TRBJ1-4, with a weak D call TRBD1 (5 bases). The CDR3 has 15 residues. V lost 4 bases and J lost 0, with 12 bases in between. In germline, CDR1 is GTSNPN, CDR2 SVGIG (reference sequence). The CDR3 sequence: CAWTRQRATNEKLFF. The CDR3 bases are TGTGCCTGGACCAGACAGAGAGCAACTAATGAAAAACTGTTTTTT. Filled out from reference TRBV30 and TRBJ1-4, the complete variable domain reads SQTIHQWPATLVQPVGSPLSLECTVEGTSNPNLYWYRQAAGRGLQLLFYSVGIGQISSEVPQNLSASRPQDRQFILSSKKLLLSDSGFYLCAWTRQRATNEKLFFGSGTQLSVL.

This clonotype was seen many times. The chain has TRBV30 and TRBJ2-7, with 8 bases matching TRBD1. V lost 2 bases, J lost 3 bases, and 15 bases stayed unmatched. Germline loops: CDR1 GTSNPN, CDR2 SVGIG (reference sequence). The CDR3 runs 17 residues. CDR3 residues: CAWSPIGQGFILYEQYF. Written as DNA, the CDR3 is TGTGCCTGGAGTCCCATCGGACAGGGTTTTATCCTCTACGAGCAGTACTTC.

The chain uses TRBV20-1 and TRBJ2-3; TRBD1 aligns across 10 bases. The CDR3 totals 11 residues. Per germline, CDR1 DFQATT and CDR2 SNEGSKA (reference sequence). The J segment lost 8 bases and the V segment lost 6 bases, leaving 2 bases of the junction unmatched. The CDR3 nucleotides are TGCAGTGCAAGGACAGGGGGTACGCAGTATTTT. This sequence encodes CSARTGGTQYF.

This clonotype was seen ten or more times. J is TRBJ2-3 and V is TRBV20-1; TRBD2 matches at 14 bases. The length of the CDR3 is 15 residues. Per the germline V gene, CDR1 is DFQATT and CDR2 is SNEGSKA (reference sequence). V was clipped by 6 bases and J by 6 bases; unmatched bases: 8. The CDR3 protein is CSAAGLAGVGDTQYF. The CDR3 DNA reads TGCAGTGCGGCGGGACTAGCGGGAGTTGGGGATACGCAGTATTTT.

This clonotype was counted only a few times. The chain has TRBV29-1 and TRBJ2-3, with TRBD2 as a possible D gene (6 bases). Trimming took 6 bases from V and 4 from J, leaving 14 bases between them. The CDR3 contains 13 residues. Germline loops: CDR1 SQVTM, CDR2 ANQGSEA. The CDR3 reads CSVLGGKSDTQYF. CDR3 DNA: TGCAGCGTCTTGGGCGGGAAGTCAGATACGCAGTATTTT.

V gene TRBV15 combines with J gene TRBJ1-5; D is undetermined. Between the trimmed V and J ends, which lost 0 bases and 5 bases, there was a span of 14 bases. The CDR3 consists of 16 residues. From germline, CDR1 is LNHNV and CDR2 YYDKDF (reference sequence). The chain's CDR3 is CATSRDLLGRDQPQHF. Written as DNA, the CDR3 is TGTGCCACCAGCAGAGATCTATTGGGAAGAGATCAGCCCCAGCATTTT. The full variable domain, rest sourced from reference TRBV15 and TRBJ1-5, is DAMVIQNPRYQVTQFGKPVTLSCSQTLNHNVMYWYQQKSSQAPKLLFHYYDKDFNNEADTPDNFQSRRPNTSFCFLDIRSPGLGDTAMYLCATSRDLLGRDQPQHFGDGTRLSIL.

This clonotype was observed at least ten times. In DNA form, the CDR3 reads TGTGCCAGCAGTGAAGGGGTACGGTCAGCTCCCCAGCATTTT. It is translated as CASSEGVRSAPQHF. The chain employs TRBV2 and TRBJ1-5; D remains ambiguous. The V and J ends lost 1 base and 10 bases respectively, with 14 bases between them. Germline CDR1 SNHLY, CDR2 FYNNEI. This CDR3 has 14 amino acids.

About this clonotype itself: Compared with germline, one end of the junction differs, possibly owing to a read error. This chain links TRBV5-1 with TRBJ2-1, with 15 bases fitting TRBD2. Germline values: CDR1 SGHRS, CDR2 YFSETQ. The CDR3 contains 20 residues. The CDR3 DNA sequence: TGCGCCAGCAGCTTGGGTCCCGGACTAGCGGGAGGGTCCTCCTACAATGAGCAGTCCTTC. This translates into CASSLGPGLAGGSSYNEQSF.

This clonotype was seen at least ten times. The chain carries TRBV12-3 or TRBV12-4 and TRBJ1-3; D ambiguous. V was trimmed by 6 bases and J by 8 bases, leaving 11 bases between them. The CDR3 has 12 residues. Here the CDR3 DNA reads TGTGCCAGCAGATTGGACGGGCACACCATATATTTT. Protein sequence: CASRLDGHTIYF.

This clonotype was counted only a few times. The CDR3 sequence is CASSQVGGLNTGELFF. The CDR3 DNA is TGTGCCAGCAGCCAAGTAGGCGGACTTAACACCGGGGAGCTGTTTTTT. The genes are TRBV14 and TRBJ2-2, with D tentatively TRBD2 (5 bases). This CDR3 spans 16 amino acids. From germline, CDR1 is SGHDN and CDR2 FVKESK. V was clipped by 1 base and J by 2 bases, with 11 bases between them.

In its sample, this clonotype was seen many times. This chain uses TRBV20-1 with TRBJ2-5; D uncertain. V lost 6 bases, J lost 1 base, and 12 bases lay in between. This CDR3 comprises 13 residues. Per the germline V gene, CDR1 is DFQATT and CDR2 is SNEGSKA (reference sequence). The CDR3 nucleotides read TGCAGTGCACCAACAACGGCCCAAGAGACCCAGTACTTC. Translated, it gives CSAPTTAQETQYF.

This clonotype was detected a few times. V and J are TRBV6-1 and TRBJ2-3; D is perhaps TRBD1 (6 bases). The CDR3 has 13 amino acids. Germline assignment: CDR1 MNHNS and CDR2 SASEGT. V was pared by 7 bases and J by 6 bases, with 14 bases between. The CDR3 DNA sequence: TGTGCCAGCATCCAACAGGGTACTGATACGCAGTATTTT. It codes for CASIQQGTDTQYF.